The 22 T cell receptor beta chains below all came from one sample that was sequenced in a study of blood T cell repertoires in COVID-19. Data came from immunoSEQ multiplex PCR; TCRdb stores just in-frame clones and leaves some out. This sample has more than 85,000 clones, with around 86% found just once. The sample taken for sequencing was peripheral blood. The receptors originated from a man between 45 and 60 years old with acute or convalescent COVID-19.

This sequence joins TRBV6-5 and TRBJ1-5; D is unresolved. This CDR3 is built from 15 residues. Per the germline V gene, CDR1 is MNHEY and CDR2 is SVGAGI. V was shortened by 5 bases and J by 6 bases, with 17 bases between the two germline ends. This chain's CDR3 is CASSPSGGKGQPQHF. In DNA form, the CDR3 reads TGTGCCAGCAGTCCCAGCGGAGGGAAGGGTCAGCCCCAGCATTTT.

The V gene is TRBV5-8, the J gene TRBJ2-3; 9 bases line up with TRBD2. V gave up 0 bases and J gave up 1 base; unmatched junction bases: 0. CDR1 is SGHTS and CDR2 is YDEGEE in the germline V gene. The CDR3 is 15 amino acids. The CDR3 sequence is CASSLGTSGTDTQYF. The CDR3 DNA reads as TGTGCCAGCAGCTTGGGGACTAGCGGCACAGATACGCAGTATTTT.

The rearrangement joins TRBV4-1 to TRBJ2-1, with 9 bases aligning to TRBD2. Germline CDR1 MGHRA, CDR2 YSYEKL. The CDR3 runs 16 residues. V dropped 0 bases and J dropped 7; count of bases not matched to a gene: 7. CDR3 amino acids: CASSQEGLAGRNEQFF. CDR3 sequence (DNA): TGCGCCAGCAGCCAAGAAGGGCTAGCGGGAAGGAATGAGCAGTTCTTC.

This clone has a single count. The CDR3 region is CASGSGLEFTDTQYF. The CDR3 DNA reads TGTGCCAGCGGCTCGGGACTAGAGTTCACAGATACGCAGTATTTT. The V and J genes are TRBV7-2 and TRBJ2-3; 8 bases agree with TRBD2. Germline V lookup: CDR1 SGHTA, CDR2 FQGNSA. The CDR3 sequence is 15 residues long. The J segment lost 2 bases and the V segment lost 8 bases, leaving 9 bases of the junction unmatched.

CDR3 sequence: CASSQLTGETYEQYF. The CDR3 region has the DNA TGCGCCAGCAGCCAACTGACAGGGGAAACCTACGAGCAGTACTTC. V gene TRBV4-1 combines with J gene TRBJ2-7, with 8 bases lining up with TRBD1. The germline V gene encodes CDR1 MGHRA and CDR2 YSYEKL. This CDR3 region has 15 residues. Trimming removed 2 bases from V and 2 bases from J; junction bases left unmatched: 5.

The chain couples TRBV2 to TRBJ2-7; D perhaps matches TRBD1 (5 bases). The CDR3 extends over 12 amino acids. CDR1 and CDR2 from the germline V gene are SNHLY and FYNNEI. Trimming took 11 bases from V and 0 from J, leaving 11 bases between them. The CDR3 nucleotides read TGTGCCCTTAGGGGCCCCTCCTACGAGCAGTACTTC. Translating it yields CALRGPSYEQYF.

The J gene is TRBJ2-7, the V gene TRBV18; 8 bases agree with TRBD1. The CDR3 loop spans 17 amino acids. CDR1 KGHSH and CDR2 LQKENI come from the germline V gene. Trimming at V came to 4 bases and at J to 0 bases, leaving 11 bases not matched to a gene. CDR3 DNA: TGTGCCAGCTCACGTATACCGGGACAGGCAACCTCCTACGAGCAGTACTTC. Residues: CASSRIPGQATSYEQYF.

This sequence joins TRBV18 and TRBJ2-1; TRBD2 agrees at 9 bases. This CDR3 has 14 amino acids. V shed 4 bases and J 5 bases; nucleotides not matched to a gene: 3. From germline, CDR1 is KGHSH and CDR2 LQKENI. Here the CDR3 reads CASSRSGGHNEQFF. The CDR3 DNA reads as TGTGCCAGCTCACGGAGCGGGGGGCACAATGAGCAGTTCTTC.

The genes are TRBV7-9 and TRBJ1-5; 7 bases align to TRBD1. The CDR3 length is 14 residues. The V segment lost 4 bases and the J segment 4 bases; nucleotides outside the gene matches: 4. Germline V gene sequence: CDR1 SEHNR, CDR2 FQNEAQ (reference sequence). The CDR3 DNA follows: TGTGCCAGCAGCTCCCCGACAGGGAATCAGCCCCAGCATTTT. Residues: CASSSPTGNQPQHF.

The rearrangement links TRBV7-9 to TRBJ2-2; TRBD1 aligns across 9 bases. The CDR3 consists of 18 residues. V dropped 5 bases and J dropped 3; count of bases not matched to a gene: 13. The germline V gene has CDR1 SEHNR and CDR2 FQNEAQ (reference sequence). The chain's CDR3 is CASSAGQGRFEDTGELFF. The CDR3 DNA is TGTGCCAGCAGCGCTGGACAGGGGAGGTTCGAGGACACCGGGGAGCTGTTTTTT.

This chain links TRBV29-1 with TRBJ1-4; 9 nucleotides agree with TRBD1. After removal of 1 base from V and 8 bases from J, the junction contained 11 bases not matched to a gene. Per the germline V gene, CDR1 is SQVTM and CDR2 is ANQGSEA. There are 16 residues in the CDR3. The CDR3 DNA is TGCAGCGTTGAAGTTCGGGGGGACAGGGTATTCGAAAAACTGTTTTTT. Translating it yields CSVEVRGDRVFEKLFF.

This chain links TRBV9 with TRBJ1-1, with D possibly matching TRBD1 (6 bases). The CDR3 length is 17 residues. V was shortened by 4 bases and J by 3 bases, with 22 bases between the two germline ends. Germline V gene sequence: CDR1 SGDLS, CDR2 YYNGEE. The CDR3 coding sequence is TGTGCCAGCAGCTCTCCAGGGAAGAGGGGGAGACACACTGAAGCTTTCTTT. It yields the protein CASSSPGKRGRHTEAFF.

The CDR3 spells CAWNGNNEQFF. The CDR3 DNA reads as TGTGCCTGGAATGGCAACAATGAGCAGTTCTTC. This chain joins TRBV30 and TRBJ2-1; unclear D gene. The CDR3 spans 11 residues. Trimming removed 4 bases from V and 5 bases from J, with 6 bases in between. Germline lookup yields CDR1 GTSNPN and CDR2 SVGIG (reference sequence).

The CDR3 reads CATSSGFENTEAFF. As DNA, the CDR3 is TGTGCCACCAGCAGCGGGTTTGAGAACACTGAAGCTTTCTTT. The V gene is TRBV15, the J gene TRBJ1-1; D uncertain. Germline V lookup: CDR1 LNHNV, CDR2 YYDKDF (reference sequence). V was cut by 3 bases and J by 1 base, with 9 bases left in between. CDR3 length: 14 residues.

The genes are TRBV6-1 and TRBJ1-5; 7 bases match TRBD1. CDR1 and CDR2 (germline): MNHNS, SASEGT. The CDR3 has 17 amino acids. V shed 2 bases and J 5 bases; nucleotides not matched to a gene: 12. The CDR3 coding sequence is TGTGCCAGCAGTGAAAGGGGGCGGGCCGACAACTATCAGCCCCAGCATTTT. As protein: CASSERGRADNYQPQHF.

The CDR3 region has the DNA TGCGCCAGCCGATACGGTCAGGCCGGCCCCTACGAGCAGTACTTC. Translating gives CASRYGQAGPYEQYF. V is TRBV10-2 and J is TRBJ2-7, with D unclear. The CDR3 extends over 15 amino acids. V was cut by 8 bases and J by 2 bases, with 19 bases left in between. The germline CDR1 and CDR2 sequences are WSHSY and SAAADI.

This clone was counted a few times. The rearrangement uses TRBV6-5 and TRBJ1-1; D is unresolved. Germline V gene lookup returns CDR1 MNHEY and CDR2 SVGAGI. V gave up 6 bases and J gave up 5 bases, with 13 bases separating them. The CDR3 is made up of 13 amino acids. The CDR3 DNA sequence: TGTGCCAGCAGGAATCCCCCGGGAACTGAAGCTTTCTTT. Translating it yields CASRNPPGTEAFF.

The chain carries TRBV25-1 and TRBJ1-6; a weak D match, TRBD1 (5 bases). The CDR3 spans 14 residues. Germline V gene sequence: CDR1 MGHDK, CDR2 SYGVNS. The V end was cut by 0 bases, the J end by 8 bases, with 8 bases between. The CDR3 DNA reads as TGTGCCAGCAGTGAATACAGGGTGGATTCACCCCTCCACTTT. Translation gives CASSEYRVDSPLHF.

V is TRBV30 and J is TRBJ2-3; 9 bases are shared with TRBD1. The V gene end was trimmed by 3 bases and the J gene end by 6 bases; junction bases not matched to a gene: 4. Germline CDR1 and CDR2: GTSNPN and SVGIG (reference sequence). CDR3 length equals 13 residues. The DNA of the CDR3 is TGTGCCTGGAGACAGGGGGCAGGGGATACGCAGTATTTT. Translating it yields CAWRQGAGDTQYF.

This chain uses TRBV5-4 with TRBJ2-1, with a weak D call TRBD2 (5 bases). The germline V gene encodes CDR1 SGHNT and CDR2 YYREEE (reference sequence). V was cut by 1 base and J by 4 bases, with 12 bases left in between. The CDR3 spans 15 residues. The CDR3 reads CASSLRLTSYNEQFF. As DNA, the CDR3 is TGTGCCAGCAGCTTGCGACTAACGAGTTACAATGAGCAGTTCTTC. Complete variable domain (other parts from reference TRBV5-4 and TRBJ2-1): ETGVTQSPTHLIKTRGQQVTLRCSSQSGHNTVSWYQQALGQGPQFIFQYYREEENGRGNFPPRFSGLQFPNYSSELNVNALELDDSALYLCASSLRLTSYNEQFFGPGTRLTVL.

This chain links TRBV18 with TRBJ2-7; maybe TRBD2 (5 bases). The V gene's germline CDR1 is KGHSH and CDR2 LQKENI. This CDR3 has 15 amino acids. Trimming took off 7 bases at V and 4 bases at J, with 20 bases between the two ends. The DNA of the CDR3 is TGTGCCAGCTTCACCGGGGAGCATGGGGAATACGAGCAGTACTTC. This translates into CASFTGEHGEYEQYF.

Here the CDR3 reads CASSLKQPGQDTGELFF. The CDR3 DNA reads as TGTGCCAGCAGCTTAAAGCAACCGGGACAGGACACCGGGGAGCTGTTTTTT. The chain couples TRBV5-8 to TRBJ2-2; 8 nucleotides agree with TRBD1. The CDR3 spans 17 residues. V was pared by 2 bases and J by 3 bases, with 9 bases of the junction left unmatched. Germline CDR1 reads SGHTS; CDR2 reads YDEGEE. Together with reference TRBV5-8 and TRBJ2-2, the CDR3 gives the full variable domain: EAGVTQSPTHLIKTRGQQATLRCSPISGHTSVYWYQQALGLGLQFLLWYDEGEERNRGNFPPRFSGRQFPNYSSELNVNALELEDSALYLCASSLKQPGQDTGELFFGEGSRLTVL.